One T cell receptor beta chain is described in this entry. The source of the sample is a study of blood T cell repertoires in COVID-19. Overall study context: The cDNA or gDNA used as material had been derived from T cells, B-cell-depleted T cells, or PBMCs.

The CDR3 runs to 15 residues. The V segment lost 11 bases and the J segment 3 bases; nucleotides outside the gene matches: 15. From germline, CDR1 is WNHNN and CDR2 SYGVQD (reference sequence). As processed by the authors: Estimation of nucleated cell counts relied on the amplification of reference gene primers. The table came from immunoSEQ multiplex PCR; TCRdb's copy has only in-frame clones and leaves some out. V and J calls and clone size are copied from that table; D and trimming were computed from the DNA. The data show a few hundred thousand clones, nearly 90% seen once. The clonotype was recovered from a woman younger than 30 who had been exposed to COVID-19. Sequenced: PBMCs or T cells enriched from blood (not recorded which). V is TRBV10-1 and J is TRBJ2-7; 8 nucleotides match TRBD1. CDR3 in DNA: TGCGCCCTCCGGGACAGGAGATTCTACTACTACGAGCAGTACTTC. It yields the protein CALRDRRFYYYEQYF.